This T cell receptor (beta chain) is drawn from a study of T cells in Graves' hyperthyroidism and ophthalmopathy. The study, taken as a whole, reports: Blood also carried most thyroid clonotypes expanded above 0.001. Using 13 V-J features, a model discriminated ophthalmopathy from stable hyperthyroidism.

Among ophthalmopathy patients, the Clinical Activity Score reached at least 3, the NOSPECS grade reached at least 4, and duration remained under 3 months. Diagnoses rested on clinical symptoms, serum thyroxine and TRAb, thyroid ultrasound and orbital computed tomography. CDR3 length: 13 residues. V lost 8 bases, J lost 3 bases, and 14 bases lay in between. Germline loops: CDR1 SQVTM, CDR2 ANQGSEA. Many counts were recorded for this clonotype. What it binds is not known. Authors of the study amplified TCR beta CDR3 regions from RNA transcripts. A set of HTBI primers served as the primers for a first-round RT-PCR of the TCR CDR3. One entry per CDR3 protein, called by TCRdb with MiXCR from the multiplex PCR reads. The data hold around 240,000 distinct CDR3 sequences, with around 17% observed a single time.

The TCR comes from a woman between 18 and 30 years old with Graves' ophthalmopathy. What was sequenced was blood. The chain has TRBV29-1 and TRBJ2-1, with D perhaps TRBD1 (5 bases). As DNA, the CDR3 is TGCAGCACGACAGCGATAAACTACAATGAGCAGTTCTTC. The encoded protein is CSTTAINYNEQFF.